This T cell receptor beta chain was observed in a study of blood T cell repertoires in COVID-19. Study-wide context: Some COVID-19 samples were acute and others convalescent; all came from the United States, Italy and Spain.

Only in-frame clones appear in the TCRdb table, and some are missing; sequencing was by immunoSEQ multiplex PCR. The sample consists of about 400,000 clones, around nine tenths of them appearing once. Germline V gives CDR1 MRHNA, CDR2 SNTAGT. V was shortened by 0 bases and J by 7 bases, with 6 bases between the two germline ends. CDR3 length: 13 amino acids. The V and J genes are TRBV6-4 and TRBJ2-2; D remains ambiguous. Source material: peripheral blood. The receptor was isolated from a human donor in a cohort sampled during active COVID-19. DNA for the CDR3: TGTGCCAGCAGTGACTCGTTCAACGGGGAGCTGTTTTTT. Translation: CASSDSFNGELFF.